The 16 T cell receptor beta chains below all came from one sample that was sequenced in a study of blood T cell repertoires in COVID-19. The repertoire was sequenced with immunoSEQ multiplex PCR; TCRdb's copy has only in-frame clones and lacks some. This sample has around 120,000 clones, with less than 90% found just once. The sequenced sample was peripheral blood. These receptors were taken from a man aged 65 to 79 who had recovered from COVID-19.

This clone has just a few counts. Written as DNA, the CDR3 is TGTGCCAGCAGTCCGGCCGTCGGGAAGGCTGAAGCTTTCTTT. It yields the protein CASSPAVGKAEAFF. This chain connects TRBV28 to TRBJ1-1; D not certain. With 5 bases removed from V and 6 bases from J, the gap between germline ends came to 16 bases. Germline V CDR1 and CDR2: MDHEN, SYDVKM. The CDR3 covers 14 residues.

The chain's CDR3 is CASSPPRHSLQSSYNEQFF. CDR3 nucleotides: TGTGCCAGCTCACCACCTCGCCACAGTCTCCAGAGCTCCTACAATGAGCAGTTCTTC. The chain carries TRBV18 and TRBJ2-1, with D unresolved. The CDR3 consists of 19 residues. V lost 0 bases to trimming and J lost 0 bases, with 18 bases between them. Germline V lookup: CDR1 KGHSH, CDR2 LQKENI.

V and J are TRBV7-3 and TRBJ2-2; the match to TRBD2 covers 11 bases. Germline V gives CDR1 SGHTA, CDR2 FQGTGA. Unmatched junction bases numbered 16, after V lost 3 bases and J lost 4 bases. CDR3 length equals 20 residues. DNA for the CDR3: TGTGCCAGCAGCTTTCAGGGTCGGCTAGCGGGAGGATGGGGCACCGGGGAGCTGTTTTTT. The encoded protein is CASSFQGRLAGGWGTGELFF.

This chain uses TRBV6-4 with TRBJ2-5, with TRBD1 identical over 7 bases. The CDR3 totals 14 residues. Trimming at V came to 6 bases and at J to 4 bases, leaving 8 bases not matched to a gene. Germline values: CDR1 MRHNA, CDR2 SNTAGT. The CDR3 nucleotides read TGTGCCAGCAGCCCGACAGGGTCCGCAGAGACCCAGTACTTC. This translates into CASSPTGSAETQYF.

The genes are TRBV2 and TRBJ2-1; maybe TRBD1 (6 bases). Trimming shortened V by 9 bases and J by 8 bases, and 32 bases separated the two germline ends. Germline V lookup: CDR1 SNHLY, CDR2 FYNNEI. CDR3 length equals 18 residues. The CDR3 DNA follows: TGTGCCAGTAACTTCTACCTCTACCGGGACAAGTCTATGGATGAGCAGTTCTTC. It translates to CASNFYLYRDKSMDEQFF.

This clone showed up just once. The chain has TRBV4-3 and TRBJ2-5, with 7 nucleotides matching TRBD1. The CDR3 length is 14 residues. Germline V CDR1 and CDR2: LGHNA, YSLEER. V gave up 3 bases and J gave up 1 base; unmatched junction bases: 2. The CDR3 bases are TGCGCCAGCAGCCAGACAGGGTCCCAAGAGACCCAGTACTTC. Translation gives CASSQTGSQETQYF.

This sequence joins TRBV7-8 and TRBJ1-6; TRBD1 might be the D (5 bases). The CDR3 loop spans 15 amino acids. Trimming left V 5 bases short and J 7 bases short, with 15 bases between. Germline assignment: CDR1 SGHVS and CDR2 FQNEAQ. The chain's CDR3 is CASSRQGLRNSPLHF. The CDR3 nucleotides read TGTGCCAGCAGCCGCCAGGGCCTGCGGAATTCACCCCTCCACTTT. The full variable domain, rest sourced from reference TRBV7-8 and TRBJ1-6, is GAGVSQSPRYKVAKRGQDVALRCDPISGHVSLFWYQQALGQGPEFLTYFQNEAQLDKSGLPSDRFFAERPEGSVSTLKIQRTQQEDSAVYLCASSRQGLRNSPLHFGNGTRLTVT.

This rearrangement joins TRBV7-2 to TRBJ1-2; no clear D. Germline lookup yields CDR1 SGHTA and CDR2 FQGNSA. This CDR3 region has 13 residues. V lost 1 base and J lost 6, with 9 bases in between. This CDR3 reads CASSLGPTNGYTF. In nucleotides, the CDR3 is TGTGCCAGCAGCTTAGGACCGACTAATGGCTACACCTTC.

CDR3 loop: CASRRPGGNTEAFF. Here the CDR3 DNA reads TGCGCCAGCAGACGCCCCGGGGGAAACACTGAAGCTTTCTTT. This chain uses TRBV4-1 with TRBJ1-1, with D tentatively TRBD1 (5 bases). Germline CDR1 is MGHRA and CDR2 is YSYEKL. The CDR3 is 14 amino acids. The V gene lost 6 bases and the J gene lost 2 bases, with 13 bases spanning the gap.

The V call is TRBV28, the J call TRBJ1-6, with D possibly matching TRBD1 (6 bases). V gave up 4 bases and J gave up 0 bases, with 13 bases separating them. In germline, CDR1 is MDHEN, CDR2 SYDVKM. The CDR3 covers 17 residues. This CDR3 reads CASSSTGPSSYNSPLHF. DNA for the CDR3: TGTGCCAGCAGTTCGACAGGTCCAAGCTCCTATAATTCACCCCTCCACTTT.

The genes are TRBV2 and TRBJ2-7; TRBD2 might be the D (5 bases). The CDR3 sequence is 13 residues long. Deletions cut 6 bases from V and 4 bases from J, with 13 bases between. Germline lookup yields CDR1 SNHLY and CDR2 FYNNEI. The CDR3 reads CASRRESGYEQYF. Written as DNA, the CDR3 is TGTGCCAGCAGGAGGGAAAGTGGGTACGAGCAGTACTTC.

The CDR3 reads CASSLPGTGNQPQHF. The CDR3 region has the DNA TGTGCCAGCAGCCTCCCCGGGACAGGGAATCAGCCCCAGCATTTT. The rearrangement joins TRBV6-2 or TRBV6-3 to TRBJ1-5, with TRBD1 identical over 9 bases. The germline gives CDR1 MNHEY, CDR2 SVGEGT. This CDR3 is built from 15 residues. With V trimmed by 6 bases and J by 4 bases, 7 bases remained unmatched.

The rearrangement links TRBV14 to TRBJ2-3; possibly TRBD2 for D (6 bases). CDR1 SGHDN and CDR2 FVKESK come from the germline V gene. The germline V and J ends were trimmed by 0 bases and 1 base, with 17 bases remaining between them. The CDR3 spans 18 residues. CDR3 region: CASSQDFGLALGTDTQYF. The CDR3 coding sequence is TGTGCCAGCAGCCAAGATTTTGGGCTAGCGCTGGGCACAGATACGCAGTATTTT.

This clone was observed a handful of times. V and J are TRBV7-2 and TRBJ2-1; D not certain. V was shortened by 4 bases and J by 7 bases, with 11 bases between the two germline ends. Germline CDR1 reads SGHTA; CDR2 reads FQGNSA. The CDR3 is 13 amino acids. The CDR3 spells CASSYLAGNEQFF. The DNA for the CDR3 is TGTGCCAGCAGCTATTTGGCCGGGAATGAGCAGTTCTTC.

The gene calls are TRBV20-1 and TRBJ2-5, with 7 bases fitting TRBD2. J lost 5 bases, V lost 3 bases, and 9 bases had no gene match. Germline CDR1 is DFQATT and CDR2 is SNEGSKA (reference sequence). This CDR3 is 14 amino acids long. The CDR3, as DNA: TGCAGTGCTAGTCCCAGGGCCGGGGGGGAGACCCAGTACTTC. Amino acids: CSASPRAGGETQYF.

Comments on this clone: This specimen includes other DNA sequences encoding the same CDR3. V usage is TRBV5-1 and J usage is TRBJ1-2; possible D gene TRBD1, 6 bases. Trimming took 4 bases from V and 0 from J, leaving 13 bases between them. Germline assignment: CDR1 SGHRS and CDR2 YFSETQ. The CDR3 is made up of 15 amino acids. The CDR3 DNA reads TGCGCCAGCAGCCCGGACAGAGCTCCTAACTATGGCTACACCTTC. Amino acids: CASSPDRAPNYGYTF.